The present T cell receptor beta chain was sequenced within a study of blood T cell repertoires in COVID-19. Study details: The origin of the acute and convalescent COVID-19 samples was the United States, Italy and Spain.

V lost 5 bases and J lost 4; bases outside the gene matches: 12. The germline gives CDR1 PRHDT, CDR2 FYEKMQ (reference sequence). CDR3 length equals 19 residues. Original methodology: Reference gene primer amplification gave estimated nucleated cell counts. Data came from immunoSEQ multiplex PCR; TCRdb stores just in-frame clones and leaves some out. The DNA gave D and trimming, while V, J and clone size come from that table. The sample has 210,000 or so clones; approximately 85% are singletons. What was sequenced was peripheral blood. This clonotype was sampled from a man in his fifties with COVID-19, enrolled during active disease. The chain employs TRBV13 and TRBJ2-2; 14 positions match TRBD2. The CDR3, as DNA: TGTGCCAGCAGCAAAGGGGGACTAGCGGGGGCCCAATTCACCGGGGAGCTGTTTTTT. Protein product: CASSKGGLAGAQFTGELFF. The full variable domain, rest sourced from reference TRBV13 and TRBJ2-2, is AAGVIQSPRHLIKEKRETATLKCYPIPRHDTVYWYQQGPGQDPQFLISFYEKMQSDKGSIPDRFSAQQFSDYHSELNMSSLELGDSALYFCASSKGGLAGAQFTGELFFGEGSRLTVL.